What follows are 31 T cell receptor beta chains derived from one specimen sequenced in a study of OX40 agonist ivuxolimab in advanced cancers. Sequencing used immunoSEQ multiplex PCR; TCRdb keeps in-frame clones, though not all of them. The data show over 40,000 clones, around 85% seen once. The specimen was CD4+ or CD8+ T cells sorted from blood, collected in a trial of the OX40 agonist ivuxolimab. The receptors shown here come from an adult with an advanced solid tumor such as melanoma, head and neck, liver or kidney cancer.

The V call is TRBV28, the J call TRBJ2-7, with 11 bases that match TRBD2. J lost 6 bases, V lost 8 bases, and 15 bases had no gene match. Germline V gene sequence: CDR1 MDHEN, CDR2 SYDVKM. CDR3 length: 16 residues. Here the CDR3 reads CASRRGDTSGRFEQYF. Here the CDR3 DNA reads TGTGCCAGCCGAAGGGGTGATACTAGCGGGAGATTCGAGCAGTACTTC. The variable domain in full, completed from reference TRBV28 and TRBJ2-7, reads DVKVTQSSRYLVKRTGEKVFLECVQDMDHENMFWYRQDPGLGLRLIYFSYDVKMKEKGDIPEGYSVSREKKERFSLILESASTNQTSMYLCASRRGDTSGRFEQYFGPGTRLTVT.

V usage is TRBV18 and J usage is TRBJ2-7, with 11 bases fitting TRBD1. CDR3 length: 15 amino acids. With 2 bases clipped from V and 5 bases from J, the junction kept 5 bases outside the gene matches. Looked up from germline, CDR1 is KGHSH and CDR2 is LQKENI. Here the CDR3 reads CASSPGSGQGDEQYF. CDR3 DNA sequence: TGTGCCAGCTCACCAGGCTCGGGACAGGGGGACGAGCAGTACTTC.

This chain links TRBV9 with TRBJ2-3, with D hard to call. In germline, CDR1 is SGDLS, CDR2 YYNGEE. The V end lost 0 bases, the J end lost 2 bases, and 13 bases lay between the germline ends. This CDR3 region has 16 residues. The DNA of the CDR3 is TGTGCCAGCAGCGTAGGTATGGACCAGGCCACAGATACGCAGTATTTT. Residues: CASSVGMDQATDTQYF.

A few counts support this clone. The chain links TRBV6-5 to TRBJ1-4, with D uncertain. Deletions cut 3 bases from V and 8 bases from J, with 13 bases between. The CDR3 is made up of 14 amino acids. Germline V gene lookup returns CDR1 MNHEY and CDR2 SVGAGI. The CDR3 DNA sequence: TGTGCCAGCAGTTATAGCAGTGGACGGGAAAAACTGTTTTTT. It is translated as CASSYSSGREKLFF.

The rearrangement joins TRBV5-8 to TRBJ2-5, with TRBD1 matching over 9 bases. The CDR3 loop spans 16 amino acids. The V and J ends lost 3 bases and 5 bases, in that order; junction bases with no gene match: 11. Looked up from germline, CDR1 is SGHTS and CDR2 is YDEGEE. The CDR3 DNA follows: TGTGCCAGCAGCTGGACAGGGGACCCGGCAGCGGAGACCCAGTACTTC. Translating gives CASSWTGDPAAETQYF.

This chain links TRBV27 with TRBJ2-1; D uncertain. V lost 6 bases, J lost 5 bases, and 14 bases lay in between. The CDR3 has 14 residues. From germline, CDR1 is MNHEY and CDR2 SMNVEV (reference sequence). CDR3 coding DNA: TGTGCCAGCAGACCACGTAGGCGGAACAATGAGCAGTTCTTC. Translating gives CASRPRRRNNEQFF.

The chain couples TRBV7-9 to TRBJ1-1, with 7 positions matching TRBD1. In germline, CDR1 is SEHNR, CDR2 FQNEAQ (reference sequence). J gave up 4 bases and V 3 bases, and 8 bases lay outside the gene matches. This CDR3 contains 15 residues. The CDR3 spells CASSFSGTARTEAFF. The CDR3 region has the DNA TGTGCCAGCAGCTTCTCCGGGACAGCGCGCACTGAAGCTTTCTTT.

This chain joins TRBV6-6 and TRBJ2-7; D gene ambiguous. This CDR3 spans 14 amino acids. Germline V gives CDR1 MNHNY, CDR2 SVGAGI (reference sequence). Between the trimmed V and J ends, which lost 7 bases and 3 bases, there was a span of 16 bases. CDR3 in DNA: TGTGCCAGCACCGAGCCGACGGCCAACTACGAGCAGTACTTC. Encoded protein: CASTEPTANYEQYF.

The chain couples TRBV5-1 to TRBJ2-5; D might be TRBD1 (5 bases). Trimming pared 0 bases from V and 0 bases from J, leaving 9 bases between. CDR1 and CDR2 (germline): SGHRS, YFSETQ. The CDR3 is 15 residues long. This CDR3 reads CASSLGQKYQETQYF. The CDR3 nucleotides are TGCGCCAGCAGCTTGGGACAGAAGTACCAAGAGACCCAGTACTTC.

The CDR3 region is CASSPGRGARKHSDSNQPQHF. In DNA form, the CDR3 reads TGTGCCAGCTCCCCGGGCAGGGGCGCACGAAAACACAGTGATAGCAATCAGCCCCAGCATTTT. The chain is built from TRBV2 and TRBJ1-5, with D tentatively TRBD1 (6 bases). Trimming shortened V by 8 bases and J by 0 bases, and 32 bases separated the two germline ends. The V gene's germline CDR1 is SNHLY and CDR2 FYNNEI. There are 21 residues in the CDR3.

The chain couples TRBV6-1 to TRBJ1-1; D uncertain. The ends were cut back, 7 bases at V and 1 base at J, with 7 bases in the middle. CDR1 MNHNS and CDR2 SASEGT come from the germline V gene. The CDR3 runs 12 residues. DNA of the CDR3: TGTGCCAGCACGCGGGCGAACACTGAAGCTTTCTTT. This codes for CASTRANTEAFF.

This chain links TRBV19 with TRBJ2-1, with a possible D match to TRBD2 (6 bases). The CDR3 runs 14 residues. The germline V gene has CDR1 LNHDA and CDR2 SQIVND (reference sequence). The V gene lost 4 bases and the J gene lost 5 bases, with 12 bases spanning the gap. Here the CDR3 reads CASSTHSGDNEQFF. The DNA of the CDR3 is TGTGCCAGTAGTACCCATAGCGGAGACAATGAGCAGTTCTTC.

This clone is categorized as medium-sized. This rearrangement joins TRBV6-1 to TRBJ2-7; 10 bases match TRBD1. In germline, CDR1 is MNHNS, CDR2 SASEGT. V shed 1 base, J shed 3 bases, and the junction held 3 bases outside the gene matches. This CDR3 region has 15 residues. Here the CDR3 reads CASSEETGGGYEQYF. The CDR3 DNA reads TGTGCCAGCAGTGAAGAGACAGGGGGCGGCTACGAGCAGTACTTC.

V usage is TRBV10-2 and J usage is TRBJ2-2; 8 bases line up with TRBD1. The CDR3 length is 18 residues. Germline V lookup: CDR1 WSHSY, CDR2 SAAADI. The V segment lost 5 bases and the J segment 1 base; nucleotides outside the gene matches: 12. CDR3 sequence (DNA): TGCGCCAGCAGTCGTCTCGGACAGGGCCCTTTGAACACCGGGGAGCTGTTTTTT. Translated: CASSRLGQGPLNTGELFF.

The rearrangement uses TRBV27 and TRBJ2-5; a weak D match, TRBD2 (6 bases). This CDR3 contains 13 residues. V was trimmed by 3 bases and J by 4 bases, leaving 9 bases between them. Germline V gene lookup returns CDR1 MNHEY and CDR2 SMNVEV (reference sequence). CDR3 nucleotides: TGTGCCAGCAGTTTTCCGGGAGTAGAGACCCAGTACTTC. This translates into CASSFPGVETQYF.

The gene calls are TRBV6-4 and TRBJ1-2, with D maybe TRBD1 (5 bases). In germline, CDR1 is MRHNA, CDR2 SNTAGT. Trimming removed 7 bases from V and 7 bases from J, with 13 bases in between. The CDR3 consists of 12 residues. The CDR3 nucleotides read TGTGCCAGCACTTATGGGACGGCTGGCTACACCTTC. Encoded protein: CASTYGTAGYTF.

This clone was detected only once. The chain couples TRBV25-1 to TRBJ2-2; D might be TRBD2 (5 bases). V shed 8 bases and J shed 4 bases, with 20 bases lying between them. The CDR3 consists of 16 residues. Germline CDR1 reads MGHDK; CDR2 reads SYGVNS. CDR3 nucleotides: TGTGCCAGCGAGGGTTACGGTCCCGGAACCACCGGGGAGCTGTTTTTT. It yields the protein CASEGYGPGTTGELFF. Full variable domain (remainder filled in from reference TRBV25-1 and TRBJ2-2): EADIYQTPRYLVIGTGKKITLECSQTMGHDKMYWYQQDPGMELHLIHYSYGVNSTEKGDLSSESTVSRIRTEHFPLTLESARPSHTSQYLCASEGYGPGTTGELFFGEGSRLTVL.

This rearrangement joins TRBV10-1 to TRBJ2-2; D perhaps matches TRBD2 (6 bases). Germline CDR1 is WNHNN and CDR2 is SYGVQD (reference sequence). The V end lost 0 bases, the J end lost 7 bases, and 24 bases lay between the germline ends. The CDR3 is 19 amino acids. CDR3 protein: CASSESQGRRGLRVGELFF. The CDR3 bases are TGCGCCAGCAGTGAGTCCCAGGGCCGGAGGGGATTGAGAGTCGGGGAGCTGTTTTTT.

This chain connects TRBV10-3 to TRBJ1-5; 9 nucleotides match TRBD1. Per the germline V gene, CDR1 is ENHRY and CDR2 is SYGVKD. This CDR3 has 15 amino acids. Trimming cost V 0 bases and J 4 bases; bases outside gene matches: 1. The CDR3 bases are TGTGCCATCAGTGAGTCGGGACAGGGTAATCAGCCCCAGCATTTT. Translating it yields CAISESGQGNQPQHF.

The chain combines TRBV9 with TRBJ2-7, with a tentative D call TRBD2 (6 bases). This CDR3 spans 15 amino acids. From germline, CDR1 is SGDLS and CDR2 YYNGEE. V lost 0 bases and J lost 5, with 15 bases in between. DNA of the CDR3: TGTGCCAGCAGCGTAGCTCCGGCTAGCGCAGACGAGCAGTACTTC. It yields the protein CASSVAPASADEQYF.

The CDR3 DNA is TGTGCCAGCAGCTCCGACAGCTACAATGAGCAGTTCTTC. Translation gives CASSSDSYNEQFF. The chain combines TRBV7-3 with TRBJ2-1; tentative D call: TRBD1 (5 bases). The CDR3 is 13 residues long. The ends were cut back, 4 bases at V and 3 bases at J, with 7 bases in the middle. CDR1 and CDR2 (germline): SGHTA, FQGTGA.

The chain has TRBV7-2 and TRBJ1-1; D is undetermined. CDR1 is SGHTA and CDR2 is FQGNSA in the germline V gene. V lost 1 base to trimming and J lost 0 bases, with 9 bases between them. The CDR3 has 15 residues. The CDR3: CASSLVRGMNTEAFF. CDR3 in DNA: TGTGCCAGCAGCTTAGTGCGAGGAATGAACACTGAAGCTTTCTTT.

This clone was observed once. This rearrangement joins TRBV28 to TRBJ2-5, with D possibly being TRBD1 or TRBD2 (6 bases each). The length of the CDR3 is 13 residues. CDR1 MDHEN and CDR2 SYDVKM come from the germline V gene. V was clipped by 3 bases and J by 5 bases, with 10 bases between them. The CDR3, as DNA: TGTGCCAGCAGTTTGGGGGGACACGAGACCCAGTACTTC. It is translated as CASSLGGHETQYF.

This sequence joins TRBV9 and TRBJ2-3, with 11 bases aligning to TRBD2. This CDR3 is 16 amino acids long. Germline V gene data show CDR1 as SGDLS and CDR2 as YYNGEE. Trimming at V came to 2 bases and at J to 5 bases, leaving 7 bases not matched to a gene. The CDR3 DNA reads TGTGCCAGCAGCGTTACTCTAGCGGGAGGAGTAGATACGCAGTATTTT. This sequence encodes CASSVTLAGGVDTQYF.

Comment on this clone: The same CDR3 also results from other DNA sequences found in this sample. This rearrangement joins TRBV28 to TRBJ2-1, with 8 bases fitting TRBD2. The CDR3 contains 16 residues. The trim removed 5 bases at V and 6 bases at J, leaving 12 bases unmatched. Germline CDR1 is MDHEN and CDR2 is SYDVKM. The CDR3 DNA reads TGTGCCAGCAGTACCCGTGGGGGCGGGGGGATCAATGAGCAGTTCTTC. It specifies CASSTRGGGGINEQFF. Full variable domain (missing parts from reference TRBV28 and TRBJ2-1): DVKVTQSSRYLVKRTGEKVFLECVQDMDHENMFWYRQDPGLGLRLIYFSYDVKMKEKGDIPEGYSVSREKKERFSLILESASTNQTSMYLCASSTRGGGGINEQFFGPGTRLTVL.

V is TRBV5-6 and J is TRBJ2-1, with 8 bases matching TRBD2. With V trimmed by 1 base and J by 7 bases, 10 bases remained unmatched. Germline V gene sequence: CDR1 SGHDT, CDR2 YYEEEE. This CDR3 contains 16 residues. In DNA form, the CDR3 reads TGTGCCAGCAGCTTGTTGGACGGGAGGGCCTCAAATGAGCAGTTCTTC. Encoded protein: CASSLLDGRASNEQFF.

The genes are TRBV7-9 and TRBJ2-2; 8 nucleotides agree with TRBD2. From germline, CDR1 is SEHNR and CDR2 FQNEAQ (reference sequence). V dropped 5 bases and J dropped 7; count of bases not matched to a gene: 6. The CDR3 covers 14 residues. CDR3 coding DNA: TGTGCCAGCAGCACTTACAGCGGGAGCGGGGAGCTGTTTTTT. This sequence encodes CASSTYSGSGELFF.

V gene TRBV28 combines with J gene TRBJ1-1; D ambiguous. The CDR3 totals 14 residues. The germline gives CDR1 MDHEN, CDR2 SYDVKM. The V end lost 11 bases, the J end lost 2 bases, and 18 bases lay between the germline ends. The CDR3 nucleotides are TGTGCCTCCCTAACCCCATTCCATAACACTGAAGCTTTCTTT. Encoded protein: CASLTPFHNTEAFF. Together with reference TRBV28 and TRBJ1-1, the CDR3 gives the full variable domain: DVKVTQSSRYLVKRTGEKVFLECVQDMDHENMFWYRQDPGLGLRLIYFSYDVKMKEKGDIPEGYSVSREKKERFSLILESASTNQTSMYLCASLTPFHNTEAFFGQGTRLTVV.

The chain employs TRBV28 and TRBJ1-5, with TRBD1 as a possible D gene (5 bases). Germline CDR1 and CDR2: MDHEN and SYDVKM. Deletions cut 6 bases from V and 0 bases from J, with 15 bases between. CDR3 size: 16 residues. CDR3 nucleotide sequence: TGTGCCAGCAGGGCGGTGGGGGGTTATAGCAATCAGCCCCAGCATTTT. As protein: CASRAVGGYSNQPQHF. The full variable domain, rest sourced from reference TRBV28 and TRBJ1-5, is DVKVTQSSRYLVKRTGEKVFLECVQDMDHENMFWYRQDPGLGLRLIYFSYDVKMKEKGDIPEGYSVSREKKERFSLILESASTNQTSMYLCASRAVGGYSNQPQHFGDGTRLSIL.

The CDR3 protein is CASIVVSSYEQYF. DNA for the CDR3: TGTGCCAGCATAGTCGTGAGCTCCTACGAGCAGTACTTC. The chain uses TRBV6-4 and TRBJ2-7; D gene ambiguous. Between the trimmed V and J ends, which lost 7 bases and 0 bases, there was a span of 10 bases. Per the germline V gene, CDR1 is MRHNA and CDR2 is SNTAGT. The CDR3 runs 13 residues.

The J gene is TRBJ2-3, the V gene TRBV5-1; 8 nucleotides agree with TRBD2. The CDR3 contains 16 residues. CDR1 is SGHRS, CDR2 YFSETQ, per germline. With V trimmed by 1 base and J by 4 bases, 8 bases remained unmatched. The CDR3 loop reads CASSLLQREFPDTQYF. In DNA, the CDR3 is TGCGCCAGCAGCTTGTTGCAGCGGGAGTTCCCAGATACGCAGTATTTT.